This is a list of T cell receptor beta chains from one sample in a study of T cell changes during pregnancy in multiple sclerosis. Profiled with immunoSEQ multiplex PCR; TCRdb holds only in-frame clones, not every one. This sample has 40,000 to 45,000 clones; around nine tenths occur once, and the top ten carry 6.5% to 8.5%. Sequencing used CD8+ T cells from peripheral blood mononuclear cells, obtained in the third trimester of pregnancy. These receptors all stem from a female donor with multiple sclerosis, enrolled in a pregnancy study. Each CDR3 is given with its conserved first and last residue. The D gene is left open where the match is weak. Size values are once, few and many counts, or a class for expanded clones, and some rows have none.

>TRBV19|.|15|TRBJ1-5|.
CASTPFEGYNQPQHF
TGTGCCAGTACCCCCTTTGAGGGATACAATCAGCCCCAGCATTTT
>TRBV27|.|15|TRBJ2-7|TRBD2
CASSGLAGGRNEQYF
TGTGCCAGCAGTGGCCTAGCGGGAGGTAGAAACGAGCAGTACTTC
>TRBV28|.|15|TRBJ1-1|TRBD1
CASSPLTGLNTEAFF
TGTGCCAGCAGTCCGTTGACAGGGCTGAACACTGAAGCTTTCTTT
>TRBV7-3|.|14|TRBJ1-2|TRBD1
CASSPSGQDYGYTF
TGTGCCAGCAGCCCTTCGGGACAGGACTATGGCTACACCTTC
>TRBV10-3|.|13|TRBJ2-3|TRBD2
CVCGAGGADTQYF
TGTGTCTGCGGGGCGGGGGGGGCAGATACGCAGTATTTT
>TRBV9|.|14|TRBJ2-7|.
CASSVEDSSYEQYF
TGTGCCAGCAGCGTTGAGGACAGTAGCTACGAGCAGTACTTC
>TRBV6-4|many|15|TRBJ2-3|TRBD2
CASSPGLAASDTQYF
TGTGCCAGCAGCCCTGGACTAGCGGCGTCAGATACGCAGTATTTT
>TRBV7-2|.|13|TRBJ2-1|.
CASSLRDYNEQFF
TGTGCCAGCAGCTTACGGGACTACAATGAGCAGTTCTTC
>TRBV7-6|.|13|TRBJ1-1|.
CASGRGKSTEAFF
TGTGCCAGCGGGAGAGGAAAGAGCACTGAAGCTTTCTTT
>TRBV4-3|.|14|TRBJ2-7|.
CASSQVLGVYEQYF
TGCGCCAGCAGCCAAGTGCTGGGAGTATACGAGCAGTACTTC
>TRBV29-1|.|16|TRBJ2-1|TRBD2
CSVQGGGAYSYNEQFF
TGCAGCGTTCAGGGCGGGGGGGCCTATTCCTACAATGAGCAGTTCTTC
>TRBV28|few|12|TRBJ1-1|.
CASSSGETEAFF
TGTGCCAGCAGTTCGGGGGAAACTGAAGCTTTCTTT
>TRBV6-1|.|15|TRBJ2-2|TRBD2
CASSSLAGDTGELFF
TGTGCCAGCAGTAGTCTAGCGGGGGACACCGGGGAGCTGTTTTTT
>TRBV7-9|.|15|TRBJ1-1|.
CASSFSGDLNTEAFF
TGTGCCAGCAGCTTTTCCGGAGACTTGAACACTGAAGCTTTCTTT
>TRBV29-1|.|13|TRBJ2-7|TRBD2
CSVLGTTSYEQYF
TGCAGCGTTTTGGGGACTACCTCCTACGAGCAGTACTTC
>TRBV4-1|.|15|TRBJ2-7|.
CASSQESAGSYEQYF
TGCGCCAGCAGCCAAGAAAGTGCCGGGAGCTACGAGCAGTACTTC
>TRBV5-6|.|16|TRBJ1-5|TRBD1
CASSFRDRGHNQPQHF
TGTGCCAGCAGCTTCCGGGACAGGGGCCACAATCAGCCCCAGCATTTT
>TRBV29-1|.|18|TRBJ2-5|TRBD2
CSVDDLFSGTETEETQYF
TGCAGCGTGGATGACCTATTTAGCGGGACTGAGACCGAAGAGACCCAGTACTTC
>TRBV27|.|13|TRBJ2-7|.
CASSLSYSYEQYF
TGTGCCAGCAGTTTATCGTACAGCTACGAGCAGTACTTC
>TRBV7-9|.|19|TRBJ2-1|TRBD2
CASSPPVSGRAYSYNEQFF
TGTGCCAGCAGCCCCCCTGTGAGCGGGAGGGCCTACTCCTACAATGAGCAGTTCTTC
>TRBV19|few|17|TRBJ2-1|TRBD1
CASNRGTGMGIYNEQFF
TGTGCCAGTAACCGGGGGACAGGGATGGGTATCTACAATGAGCAGTTCTTC
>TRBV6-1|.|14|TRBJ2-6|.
CASSDISGANVLTF
TGTGCCAGCAGCGACATCTCCGGGGCCAACGTCCTGACTTTC
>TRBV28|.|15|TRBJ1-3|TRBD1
CASSFQGTVGNTIYF
TGTGCCAGCAGTTTCCAAGGGACAGTAGGAAACACCATATATTTT
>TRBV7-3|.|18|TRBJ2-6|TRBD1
CASSPRTGGNTGANVLTF
TGTGCCAGCAGCCCCCGGACAGGGGGCAATACTGGGGCCAACGTCCTGACTTTC
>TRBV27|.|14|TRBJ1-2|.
CASSLHSLHYGYTF
TGTGCCAGCAGTTTACACAGTTTACACTATGGCTACACCTTC
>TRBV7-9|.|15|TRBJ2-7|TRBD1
CASSLHRGLNGEQYF
TGTGCCAGCAGCCTACACAGGGGGCTGAATGGCGAGCAGTACTTC
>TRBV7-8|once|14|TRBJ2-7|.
CASSLAFGVNEQYF
TGTGCCAGCAGCTTAGCTTTCGGGGTGAACGAGCAGTACTTC
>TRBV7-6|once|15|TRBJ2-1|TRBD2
CASSLSGGLVSEQFF
TGTGCCAGCAGCCTTAGCGGGGGATTAGTAAGTGAGCAGTTCTTC
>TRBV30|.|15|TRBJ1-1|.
CAWIPYPGYSGEAFF
TGTGCCTGGATTCCGTATCCAGGGTATAGTGGTGAAGCTTTCTTT
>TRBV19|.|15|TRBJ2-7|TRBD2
CASSTGLAANYEQYF
TGTGCCAGTAGTACGGGACTAGCGGCCAACTACGAGCAGTACTTC
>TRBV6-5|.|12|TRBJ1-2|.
CASSHPGDGYTF
TGTGCCAGCAGTCACCCCGGGGATGGCTACACCTTC
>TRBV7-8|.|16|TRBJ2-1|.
CASSLAPRDSYNEQFF
TGTGCCAGCAGCTTAGCTCCCCGGGACTCCTACAATGAGCAGTTCTTC
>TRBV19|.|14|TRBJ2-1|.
CASSNGFSYNEQFF
TGTGCCAGTAGTAACGGTTTCTCCTACAATGAGCAGTTCTTC
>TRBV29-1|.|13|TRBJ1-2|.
CSVESYRAGGYTF
TGCAGCGTTGAAAGTTACAGGGCGGGCGGCTACACCTTC
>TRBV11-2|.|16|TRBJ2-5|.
CASSLVSPVHQETQYF
TGTGCCAGCAGCTTAGTTAGCCCAGTGCACCAAGAGACCCAGTACTTC
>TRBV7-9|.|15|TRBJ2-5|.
CASSLVTGPKETQYF
TGTGCCAGCAGCTTGGTTACAGGGCCAAAAGAGACCCAGTACTTC
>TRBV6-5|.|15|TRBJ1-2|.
CASTDTGDPNYGYTF
TGTGCCAGCACTGATACAGGAGATCCTAACTATGGCTACACCTTC
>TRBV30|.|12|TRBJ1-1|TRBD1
CASDREDTEAFF
TGTGCATCGGACAGGGAGGATACTGAAGCTTTCTTT
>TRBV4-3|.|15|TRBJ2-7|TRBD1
CASWGQGYCSYEQYF
TGCGCCAGCTGGGGACAGGGCTACTGCTCCTACGAGCAGTACTTC
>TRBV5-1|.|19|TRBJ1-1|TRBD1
CASSPGGRTVGFVESEAFF
TGCGCCAGCAGCCCAGGGGGGAGGACAGTGGGTTTTGTTGAATCTGAAGCTTTCTTT
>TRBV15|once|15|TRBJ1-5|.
CATSRQGFSNQPQHF
TGTGCCACCAGCAGACAGGGTTTTAGCAATCAGCCCCAGCATTTT
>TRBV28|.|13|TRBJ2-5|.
CASSPTGEETQYF
TGTGCCAGCAGTCCCACAGGAGAAGAGACCCAGTACTTC
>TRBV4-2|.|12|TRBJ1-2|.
CASSQDLRGYTF
TGTGCCAGCAGCCAAGATCTCCGTGGCTACACCTTC
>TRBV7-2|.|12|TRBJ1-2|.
CASSLREAGYTF
TGTGCCAGCAGCTTGCGAGAGGCTGGCTACACCTTC
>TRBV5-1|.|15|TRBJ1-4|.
CASSLWSSYHEKLFF
TGCGCCAGCAGCTTGTGGAGCTCCTACCACGAAAAACTGTTTTTT
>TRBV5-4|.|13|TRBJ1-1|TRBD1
CASSYRGGAEAFF
TGTGCCAGCAGCTACAGGGGAGGCGCTGAAGCTTTCTTT
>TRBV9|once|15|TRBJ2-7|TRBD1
CASSVVAGGTYEQYF
TGTGCCAGCAGCGTAGTAGCAGGGGGAACCTACGAGCAGTACTTC
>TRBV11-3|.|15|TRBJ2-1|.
CATGLGGLTYNEQFF
TGTGCCACCGGGTTGGGGGGGCTTACATACAATGAGCAGTTCTTC
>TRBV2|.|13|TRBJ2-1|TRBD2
CASSDLAGPEQFF
TGTGCCAGCAGTGATCTAGCGGGACCTGAGCAGTTCTTC
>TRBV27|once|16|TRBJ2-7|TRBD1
CASSLITGTGVYEQYF
TGTGCCAGCAGCTTAATAACCGGGACAGGGGTCTACGAGCAGTACTTC
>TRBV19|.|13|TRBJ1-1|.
CASRTRQNTEAFF
TGTGCCAGTAGGACGAGGCAGAACACTGAAGCTTTCTTT
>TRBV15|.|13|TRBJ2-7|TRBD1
CATSNRDRDEQYF
TGTGCCACCAGCAACCGGGACAGGGACGAGCAGTACTTC
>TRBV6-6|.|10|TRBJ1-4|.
CASSGEKLFF
TGTGCCAGCTCGGGTGAAAAACTGTTTTTT